This T cell receptor beta chain was observed in a study of cytomegalovirus exposure and HLA in healthy donors (dated by TCRdb to 2017 to 2019). Notes on the research overall: According to a later analysis, the roughly 130 validation repertoires were produced on the same platform as the 666 repertoires of the first cohort. The study aimed to test whether signatures of past pathogen exposure could be identified by cataloging public T cell receptors. A separate validation cohort of roughly 110 different subjects was used in addition to the 666-subject first cohort. To predict cytomegalovirus infection status, the study brought together high-throughput TCR immunosequencing, statistical association of individual TCRs with disease status, and machine learning. On the study overall, not on this receptor specifically: Most TCR sequences were observed very rarely across donors, whereas some public TCRs were present in many individuals. Cytomegalovirus status was reported to be diagnosed by the classifier with high specificity and sensitivity in both the original and validation cohorts. In vitro tests confirmed that a few of the cytomegalovirus-associated TCR beta chains recognize cytomegalovirus antigens. It was suggested by the authors that the approach could potentially be generalized to other disease states and immunological phenotypes. Of the cluster scores, 94% were above 0 in a later analysis, which found that TCRs clustered in the first cohort also tended to co-occur in the roughly 130 validation repertoires. All 110 or so repertoires were used to score co-occurrence in the validation cohort in a later analysis, because that analysis had no HLA typing for the cohort. The study listed 150 to 200 TCR beta chains as associated with cytomegalovirus.

The junction shows trimming of 2 bases on V and 4 bases on J, and the gene matches do not reach 8 bases of it. From cysteine to phenylalanine, the CDR3 is 16 amino acids long. The kept DNA is CDR3 alone, 48 bases in frame from the first base. CDR1 MGHDK and CDR2 SYGVNS are derived from the germline V gene. This clone was found a few times. Its antigen remains unidentified. Base quality data are lacking; no much larger clone is found one base away. Separate from the roughly 700-subject first cohort, the validation cohort of about 110 subjects was the group to which the donors belonged. The method was the immunoSEQ multiplex PCR assay. Processing in the source paper ran as follows. A statistical classification framework was built for diagnosing cytomegalovirus status from the catalog of TCR beta chain sequences. TCRdb re-hosts the immuneACCESS table, in-frame sequences only. Its copies lack some clones; in the studies checked, an unresolved V gene accounts for under half of them, and the cause for the rest is not known. That table supplies the V and J calls and clone size; D and trimming were determined from the DNA. The sample table contains some 240,000 clones; only one count was recorded for approximately 83% of them. Around 1.2% of the sample is taken by the ten largest.

This receptor was identified in a woman in her 30s in good health and CMV-seropositive. The V and J segments used are TRBV25-1 and TRBJ1-2; 9 nucleotides in the junction match TRBD1. The sample consisted of PBMCs. The bases read TGTGCCAGCAGTGAACCGGGACAGGGCCTATTCTATGGCTACACCTTC. The resulting protein is CASSEPGQGLFYGYTF.